This T cell receptor (beta chain) was captured by sequencing in a study of shared clonotypes between healthy human individuals. The protocol was immunoSEQ multiplex PCR, while the TCRdb copy is restricted to in-frame clones and leaves out a portion. The table has some 2.1 million clones, around 95% seen once. On this clone: No antigen is known for it.

The CDR3 extends over 13 amino acids. V lost 6 bases to trimming and J lost 10 bases, with 16 bases between them. The V gene's germline CDR1 is MDHEN and CDR2 SYDVKM. Findings of the study overall: The naive CD4 repertoires of several donors were compared, and approximately 5% of clonotypes were shared. Sequencing of the sorted subsets was shown by rarefaction to be incomplete despite large depth.

Material for sequencing was naive CD4+ T cells sorted from blood. Subset in this sample: CD45RA+ positively selected. The source of this sequence is a man younger than 35 in good health. The gene calls are TRBV28 and TRBJ2-1; D is uncertain. The CDR3 DNA follows: TGTGCCAGCAGCTACTTGGGCCAACGGGAGCAGTTCTTC. Its protein is CASSYLGQREQFF.